The TCR beta chain under discussion was sequenced for a study of technical replicates of blood from several donors. V was shortened by 4 bases and J by 1 base, with 22 bases between the two germline ends. This CDR3 contains 18 residues. Per the germline V gene, CDR1 is LNHDA and CDR2 is SQIVND (reference sequence). Produced via immunoSEQ multiplex PCR; TCRdb's table is partial and in-frame only. The table records tens of thousands of clones, roughly 97% of them present only once. The TCR sequence derives from a human donor in good health. The chain employs TRBV19 and TRBJ1-1; weak D call: TRBD1 (6 bases). Sequenced material: T cells isolated from PBMCs. CDR3 residues: CASSTPSTGLDWNTEAFF. CDR3 nucleotides: TGTGCCAGTAGTACGCCCAGCACAGGGCTTGACTGGAACACTGAAGCTTTCTTT.